The clone carrying this T cell receptor (beta chain) was found many times. Its antigen is not known. TCRdb redid the calling of the PCR reads with MiXCR, one entry per CDR3 protein. Of roughly 55,000 distinct CDR3 sequences in the sample, 36% were seen once. When naive CD8 T cells were sorted, they were gated as CD8+CD4-CCR7+CD45RA+. The data belong to a study of molecular identifiers for immune sequencing clone quantification. Study as a whole: In replicates, the authors split RNA from about 19,000 or 110,000 naive CD8 cells five ways and sequenced four. Study results and caveats: Barcode collisions between identical TCR molecules could shrink estimates of highly expanded clone sizes.

Germline V gene lookup returns CDR1 MDHEN and CDR2 SYDVKM. The CDR3 has 16 amino acids. Trimming removed 6 bases from V and 5 bases from J; junction bases left unmatched: 10. The chain joins TRBV28 to TRBJ1-5, with 10 bases lining up with TRBD1. Sequencing was done on a sample of naive CD8+ T cells from blood, with Jurkat cell RNA spiked in. The subset is: FACS-sorted CD8+CD4-CCR7+CD45RA+ naive T cells. This clonotype originated in a human donor in good health. Some libraries in this study had Jurkat cell RNA spiked in. The CDR3 nucleotides are TGTGCCAGCAGACTGCTGACAGGGGGCAGCCATCAGCCCCAGCATTTT. This sequence encodes CASRLLTGGSHQPQHF.